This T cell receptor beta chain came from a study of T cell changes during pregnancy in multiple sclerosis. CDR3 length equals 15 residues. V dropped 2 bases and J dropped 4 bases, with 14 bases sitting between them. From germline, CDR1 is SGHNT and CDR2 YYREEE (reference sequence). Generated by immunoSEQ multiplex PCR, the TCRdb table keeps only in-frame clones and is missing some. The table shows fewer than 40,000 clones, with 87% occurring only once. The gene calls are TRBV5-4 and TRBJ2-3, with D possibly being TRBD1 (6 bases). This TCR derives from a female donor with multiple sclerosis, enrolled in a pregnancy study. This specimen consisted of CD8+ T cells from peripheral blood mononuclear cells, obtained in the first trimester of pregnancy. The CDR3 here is CASSFPRGRPDTQYF. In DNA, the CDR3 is TGTGCCAGCAGCTTTCCCAGGGGCCGCCCAGATACGCAGTATTTT.